The 7 T cell receptor beta chains below were found in one sample sequenced in a study of response to subunit inactivated influenza vaccine. Via MiXCR, TCRdb re-called the RT-PCR reads, giving one row per CDR3 protein. The data contain some 540,000 distinct CDR3 sequences, under 25% of them seen just once; the ten biggest clones take up 2.5% to 3.5%. This sample also belongs to another study, concerning T cells expressing NK-cell markers. Turning to that study: It was by 5'RACE template switching with UMIs that TCR beta cDNA was made.

Here the sequenced sample was CD4+ T cells sorted from PBMCs, taken 12 days after vaccination. Source of these receptors: a man in his fifties who received an inactivated influenza vaccine.

This clonotype has just a few counts. The chain couples TRBV6-6 to TRBJ2-3; D gene unclear. From germline, CDR1 is MNHNY and CDR2 SVGAGI (reference sequence). V was trimmed by 2 bases and J by 5 bases, leaving 5 bases between them. CDR3 size: 12 residues. CDR3 loop: CASSYLVDTQYF. CDR3 nucleotides: TGTGCCAGCAGTTACCTGGTAGATACGCAGTATTTT.

V usage is TRBV20-1 and J usage is TRBJ2-2; 8 nucleotides agree with TRBD1. V lost 1 base, J lost 6 bases, and 4 bases stayed unmatched. Germline-derived CDR1 and CDR2 are DFQATT and SNEGSKA (reference sequence). CDR3 length: 14 amino acids. The CDR3 protein is CSARALRGPGELFF. CDR3 DNA sequence: TGCAGTGCTAGAGCCCTCAGGGGGCCCGGGGAGCTGTTTTTT.

The chain couples TRBV12-3 or TRBV12-4 to TRBJ1-3, with D hard to call. Trimming shortened V by 3 bases and J by 4 bases, and 7 bases separated the two germline ends. This CDR3 spans 13 amino acids. CDR3 region: CASSFGLGNTIYF. DNA of the CDR3: TGTGCCAGCAGTTTTGGACTCGGAAACACCATATATTTT.

This clonotype has more than one count but fewer than ten. This chain joins TRBV10-3 and TRBJ1-2, with 9 bases matching TRBD1. Germline V gives CDR1 ENHRY, CDR2 SYGVKD. V dropped 0 bases and J dropped 4; count of bases not matched to a gene: 0. The CDR3 is 14 residues long. CDR3 bases: TGTGCCATCAGTGAGTCGGACAGGGGCTATGGCTACACCTTC. This translates into CAISESDRGYGYTF.

The table lists this clonotype with a few counts. The chain joins TRBV5-1 to TRBJ1-5; unclear D gene. The germline CDR1 and CDR2 sequences are SGHRS and YFSETQ. V lost 0 bases, J lost 5 bases, and 6 bases lay in between. The CDR3 loop spans 13 amino acids. CDR3 region: CASSLGEDQPQHF. DNA for the CDR3: TGCGCCAGCAGCTTGGGGGAAGATCAGCCCCAGCATTTT.

In this sample, this clonotype turned up many times. The V gene is TRBV12-3 or TRBV12-4, the J gene TRBJ1-4; no clear D gene. This CDR3 region has 12 residues. V lost 3 bases and J 7 bases, leaving 6 bases between the germline ends. The CDR3 DNA reads as TGTGCCAGCAGTTTTGTCAGTGAAAAACTGTTTTTT. Translation: CASSFVSEKLFF.

This clonotype was counted only a few times. The rearrangement uses TRBV24-1 and TRBJ2-3; D is undetermined. Deletions cut 2 bases from V and 6 bases from J, with 14 bases between. Germline-derived CDR1 and CDR2 are KGHDR and SFDVKD. The CDR3 is 15 amino acids. The CDR3 DNA reads TGTGCCACCAGTGATTCCGTAGTACTGATGGATACGCAGTATTTT. Protein: CATSDSVVLMDTQYF.